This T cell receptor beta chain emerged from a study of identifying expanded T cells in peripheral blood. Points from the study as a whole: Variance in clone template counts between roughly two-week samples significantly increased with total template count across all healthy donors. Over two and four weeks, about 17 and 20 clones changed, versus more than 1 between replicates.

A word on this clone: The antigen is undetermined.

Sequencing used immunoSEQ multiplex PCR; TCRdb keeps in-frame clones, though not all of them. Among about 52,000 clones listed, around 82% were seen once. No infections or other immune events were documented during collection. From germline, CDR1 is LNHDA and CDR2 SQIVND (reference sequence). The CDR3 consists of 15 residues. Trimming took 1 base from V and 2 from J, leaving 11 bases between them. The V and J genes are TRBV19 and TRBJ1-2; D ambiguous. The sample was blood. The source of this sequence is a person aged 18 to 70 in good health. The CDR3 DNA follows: TGTGCCAGTAGTATAGGAACAGCTAACAACTATGGCTACACCTTC. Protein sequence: CASSIGTANNYGYTF. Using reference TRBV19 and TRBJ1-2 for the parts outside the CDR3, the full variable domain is DGGITQSPKYLFRKEGQNVTLSCEQNLNHDAMYWYRQDPGQGLRLIYYSQIVNDFQKGDIAEGYSVSREKKESFPLTVTSAQKNPTAFYLCASSIGTANNYGYTFGSGTRLTVV.